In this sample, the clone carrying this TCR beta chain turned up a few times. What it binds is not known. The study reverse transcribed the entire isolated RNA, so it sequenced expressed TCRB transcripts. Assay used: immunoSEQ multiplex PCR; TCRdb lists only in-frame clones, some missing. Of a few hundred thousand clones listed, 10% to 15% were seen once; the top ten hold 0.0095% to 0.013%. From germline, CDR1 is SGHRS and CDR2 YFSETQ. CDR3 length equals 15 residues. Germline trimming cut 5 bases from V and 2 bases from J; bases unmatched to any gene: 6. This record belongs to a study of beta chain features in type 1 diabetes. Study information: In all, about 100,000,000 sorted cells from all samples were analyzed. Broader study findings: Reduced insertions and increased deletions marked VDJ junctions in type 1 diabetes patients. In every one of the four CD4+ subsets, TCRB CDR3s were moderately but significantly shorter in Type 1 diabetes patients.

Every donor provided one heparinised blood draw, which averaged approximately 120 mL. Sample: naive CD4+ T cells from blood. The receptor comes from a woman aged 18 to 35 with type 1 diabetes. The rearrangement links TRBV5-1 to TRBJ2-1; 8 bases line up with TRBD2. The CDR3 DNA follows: TGCGCCAGCAGTTCCAGCGGGAGCACCTACAATGAGCAGTTCTTC. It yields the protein CASSSSGSTYNEQFF.